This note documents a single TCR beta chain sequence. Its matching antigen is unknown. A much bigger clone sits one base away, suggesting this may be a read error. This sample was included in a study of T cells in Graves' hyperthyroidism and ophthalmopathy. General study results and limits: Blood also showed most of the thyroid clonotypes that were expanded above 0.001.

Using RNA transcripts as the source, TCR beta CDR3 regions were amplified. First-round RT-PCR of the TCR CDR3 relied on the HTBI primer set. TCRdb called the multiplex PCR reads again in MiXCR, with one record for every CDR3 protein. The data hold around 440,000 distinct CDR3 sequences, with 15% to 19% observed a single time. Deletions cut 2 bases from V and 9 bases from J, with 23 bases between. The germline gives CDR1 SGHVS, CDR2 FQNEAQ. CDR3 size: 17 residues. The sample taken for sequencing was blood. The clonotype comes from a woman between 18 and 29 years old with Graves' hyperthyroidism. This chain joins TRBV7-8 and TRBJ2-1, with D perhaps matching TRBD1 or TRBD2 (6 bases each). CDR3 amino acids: CASSLWGPGLFTTEQFF. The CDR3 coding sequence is TGTGCCAGCAGCTTATGGGGGCCGGGACTCTTTACAACTGAGCAGTTCTTC.